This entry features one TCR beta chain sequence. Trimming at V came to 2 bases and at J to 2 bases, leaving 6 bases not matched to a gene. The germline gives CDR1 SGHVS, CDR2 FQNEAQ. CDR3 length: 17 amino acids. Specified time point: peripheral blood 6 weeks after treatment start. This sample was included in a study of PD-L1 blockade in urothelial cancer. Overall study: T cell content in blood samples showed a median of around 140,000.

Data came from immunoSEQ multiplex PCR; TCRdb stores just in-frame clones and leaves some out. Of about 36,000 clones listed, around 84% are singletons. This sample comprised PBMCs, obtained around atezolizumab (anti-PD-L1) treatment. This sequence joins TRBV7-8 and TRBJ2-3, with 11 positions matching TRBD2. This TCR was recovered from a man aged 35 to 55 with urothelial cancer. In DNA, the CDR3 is TGTGCCAGCAGCTTACGACCGGGACTAGCGGTCACAGATACGCAGTATTTT. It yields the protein CASSLRPGLAVTDTQYF.